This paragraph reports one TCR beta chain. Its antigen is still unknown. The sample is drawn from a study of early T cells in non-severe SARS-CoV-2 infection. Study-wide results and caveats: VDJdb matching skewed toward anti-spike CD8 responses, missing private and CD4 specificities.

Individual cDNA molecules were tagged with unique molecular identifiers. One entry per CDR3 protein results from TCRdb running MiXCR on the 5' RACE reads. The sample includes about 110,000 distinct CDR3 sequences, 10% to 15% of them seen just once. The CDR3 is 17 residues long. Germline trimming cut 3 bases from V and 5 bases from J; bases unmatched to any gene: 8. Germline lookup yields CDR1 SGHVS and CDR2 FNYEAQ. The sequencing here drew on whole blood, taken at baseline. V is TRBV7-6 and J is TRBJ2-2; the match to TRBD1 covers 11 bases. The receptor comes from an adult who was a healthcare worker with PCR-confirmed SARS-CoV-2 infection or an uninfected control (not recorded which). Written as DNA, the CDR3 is TGTGCCAGCAGCTTCCCCGCGGGACAGGGGGTTACCGGGGAGCTGTTTTTT. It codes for CASSFPAGQGVTGELFF.